The entry below describes one T cell receptor beta chain. Antigen unknown. Germline V gene sequence: CDR1 SEHNR, CDR2 FQNEAQ (reference sequence). Trimming cost V 1 base and J 10 bases, with 14 bases left between them. CDR3 length equals 15 residues. This sample stems from a study of OX40 agonist ivuxolimab in advanced cancers. Background on the study: Two cutaneous melanoma patients and one hepatocellular carcinoma patient, three in all, had partial responses.

Study findings and constraints: Low normalized T-cell clonal expansion also characterized some of the nonresponders. At doses 0.1 to 3.0 mg/kg, CD4+ and CD8+ clones expanded. The mean number of expanded clones was higher in CD8+ T cells than in CD4+.

TCRdb's table, derived via immunoSEQ multiplex PCR, lists solely in-frame clones and lacks some. Counted here are tens of thousands of clones, about 70% occurring once; the ten biggest clones make up about 18%. Sample: CD4+ or CD8+ T cells sorted from blood, taken in a trial of the OX40 agonist ivuxolimab. This TCR was sampled from an adult with an advanced solid tumor such as melanoma, head and neck, liver or kidney cancer. The chain is built from TRBV7-9 and TRBJ2-6; D gene ambiguous. The CDR3 is CASSLGMAGKNVLTF. CDR3 sequence (DNA): TGTGCCAGCAGCTTAGGTATGGCAGGCAAGAACGTCCTGACTTTC.